The 9 T cell receptor beta chains below all came from one sample that was sequenced in a study of cytotoxic CD8 clonotypes in ibrutinib-treated CLL. Clones were read by immunoSEQ multiplex PCR, and TCRdb kept only the in-frame ones, dropping some. This sample has about 50,000 clones, with 50% to 65% found just once. Sequencing was performed on PBMCs, taken after 24 months of ibrutinib treatment. The receptors derive from a human donor with chronic lymphocytic leukemia.

The V call is TRBV5-1, the J call TRBJ2-7, with TRBD1 identical over 7 bases. Trimming took 0 bases from V and 4 from J; bases not matched to a gene: 4. There are 14 residues in the CDR3. Per the germline V gene, CDR1 is SGHRS and CDR2 is YFSETQ. The chain's CDR3 is CASSLEGQPYEQYF. The DNA of the CDR3 is TGCGCCAGCAGCTTGGAGGGACAGCCGTACGAGCAGTACTTC.

This clone was counted only a few times. The chain has TRBV6-5 and TRBJ1-6, with 7 bases matching TRBD1. Germline CDR1 MNHEY, CDR2 SVGAGI. Trimming at V came to 5 bases and at J to 5 bases, leaving 0 bases not matched to a gene. This CDR3 has 13 amino acids. Here the CDR3 DNA reads TGTGCCAGCAGTGACAGGGATAATTCACCCCTCCACTTT. This codes for CASSDRDNSPLHF.

The chain links TRBV19 to TRBJ2-2, with D maybe TRBD1 (7 bases). Per the germline V gene, CDR1 is LNHDA and CDR2 is SQIVND (reference sequence). V dropped 11 bases and J dropped 2 bases, with 18 bases sitting between them. The CDR3 runs to 15 residues. The CDR3 here is CAVGIQGGNTGELFF. CDR3 nucleotides: TGTGCCGTCGGGATTCAGGGGGGCAACACCGGGGAGCTGTTTTTT.

This clone was seen only a few times. The genes are TRBV5-4 and TRBJ2-7, with 7 nucleotides matching TRBD2. CDR1 and CDR2 from the germline V gene are SGHNT and YYREEE (reference sequence). J was trimmed by 2 bases and V by 0 bases; bases with no gene match: 2. This CDR3 contains 14 residues. This CDR3 is CASSLDGGAYEQYF. Written as DNA, the CDR3 is TGTGCCAGCAGCTTGGATGGGGGGGCCTACGAGCAGTACTTC.

The chain joins TRBV4-2 to TRBJ1-5; no clear D gene. Between the trimmed V and J ends, which lost 1 base and 8 bases, there was a span of 9 bases. CDR1 is LGHNA, CDR2 YNFKEQ, per germline. The CDR3 sequence is 13 residues long. The CDR3, as DNA: TGTGCCAGCAGCCAAGGTTTTTTAGAGCCCCAGCATTTT. Amino acid sequence: CASSQGFLEPQHF.

J is TRBJ2-5 and V is TRBV19, with 7 positions matching TRBD1. Gene TRBJ2-7 matches the end of the DNA better, so the J call may be wrong. The germline V gene has CDR1 LNHDA and CDR2 SQIVND (reference sequence). The CDR3 has 13 amino acids. The CDR3 DNA sequence: TGTGCCAGTAGCCCGACAGGGCCCTACGAGCAGTACTTC. This sequence encodes CASSPTGPYEQYF.

The rearrangement links TRBV2 to TRBJ1-3; D gene unclear. V gave up 0 bases and J gave up 1 base, with 7 bases separating them. This CDR3 has 15 amino acids. The V gene's germline CDR1 is SNHLY and CDR2 FYNNEI. The CDR3 bases are TGTGCCAGCAGTGAAGCGGCGGGGTCTGGAAACACCATATATTTT. Protein product: CASSEAAGSGNTIYF.

CDR3 nucleotide sequence: TGTGCCAGCAGCTTGGGCAGGCAGTCCTACGAGCAGTACTTC. This codes for CASSLGRQSYEQYF. This chain links TRBV11-2 with TRBJ2-7; D not certain. The CDR3 covers 14 residues. The V gene lost 3 bases and the J gene lost 1 base, with 10 bases spanning the gap. Germline CDR1 reads SGHAT; CDR2 reads FQNNGV.

This chain joins TRBV7-6 and TRBJ2-1, with 11 bases identical to TRBD2. Germline CDR1 reads SGHVS; CDR2 reads FNYEAQ. This CDR3 region has 18 residues. Trimming took 5 bases from V and 4 from J; bases not matched to a gene: 13. CDR3 amino acids: CASSPPGPLAGGYNEQFF. In DNA, the CDR3 is TGTGCCAGCAGCCCCCCAGGCCCCCTAGCGGGGGGTTACAATGAGCAGTTCTTC.